The 24 T cell receptor beta chains reported below all come from one sample, sequenced in a study of shared clonotypes between healthy human individuals. Naive CD8 cells were CD45RO-negative, positively selected for CCR7, excluding terminally differentiated effector memory CD45RA+ cells. The protocol was immunoSEQ multiplex PCR, while the TCRdb copy is restricted to in-frame clones and leaves out a portion. The data show 550,000 to 750,000 clones, with around 95% seen just once and 0.085% to 0.11% held by the top ten. The specimen was naive CD8+ T cells sorted from blood. The receptors were sampled from a woman under 40 in good health.

Note on this clone: One base away lies a much larger clone, so this may be a sequencing read error. The same CDR3 arises from other DNA sequences in this sample as well. The chain couples TRBV27 to TRBJ2-7; 11 nucleotides line up with TRBD1. The V segment lost 6 bases and the J segment 3 bases; nucleotides outside the gene matches: 4. Germline CDR1 MNHEY, CDR2 SMNVEV (reference sequence). This CDR3 has 14 residues. CDR3 in DNA: TGTGCCAGCAGCTCCGGGACAGGGGGCTACGAGCAGTACTTC. The encoded protein is CASSSGTGGYEQYF.

The chain uses TRBV4-1 and TRBJ2-7; 11 bases align to TRBD2. Germline assignment: CDR1 MGHRA and CDR2 YSYEKL. Losses at the gene ends were 2 bases for V and 4 bases for J; bases not matched to a gene: 19. There are 20 residues in the CDR3. The CDR3 spells CASSQHSGTSGKTPLYEQYF. The CDR3, as DNA: TGCGCCAGCAGCCAACATTCCGGGACTAGCGGAAAAACCCCCCTTTACGAGCAGTACTTC.

In nucleotides, the CDR3 is TGCAGCGTTGAAAGCCGACTCAGAGAGCCCTACGAGCAGTACTTC. Translating it yields CSVESRLREPYEQYF. The J gene is TRBJ2-7, the V gene TRBV29-1; D unresolved. Per the germline V gene, CDR1 is SQVTM and CDR2 is ANQGSEA. This CDR3 is built from 15 residues. Trimming removed 2 bases from V and 2 bases from J, with 16 bases in between.

The CDR3 DNA reads TGTGCCAGCAGTTACTCCCAGGGGAGGTTGGTGACCCAGTACTTC. Residues: CASSYSQGRLVTQYF. This chain uses TRBV6-6 with TRBJ2-5; D is tentatively TRBD1 or TRBD2 (6 bases each). Germline V gene lookup returns CDR1 MNHNY and CDR2 SVGAGI (reference sequence). CDR3 size: 15 residues. Trimming shortened V by 0 bases and J by 7 bases, and 15 bases separated the two germline ends.

The rearrangement links TRBV29-1 to TRBJ2-7; perhaps TRBD2 as D (5 bases). Per the germline V gene, CDR1 is SQVTM and CDR2 is ANQGSEA. The CDR3 consists of 14 residues. V lost 1 base, J lost 0 bases, and 10 bases lay in between. The CDR3 region is CSVEGSGNSYEQYF. The CDR3 DNA reads TGCAGCGTTGAAGGTTCGGGGAACTCCTACGAGCAGTACTTC.

The V and J genes are TRBV27 and TRBJ2-5; 8 bases map to TRBD2. The J call may be in error: the DNA end matches TRBJ2-7 better. Germline loops: CDR1 MNHEY, CDR2 SMNVEV (reference sequence). The CDR3 runs 13 residues. This CDR3 is CASSFGTSYEQYF. For the CDR3, the DNA is TGTGCCAGCAGTTTTGGGACTAGCTACGAGCAGTACTTC.

The J gene is TRBJ1-5, the V gene TRBV7-2; D ambiguous. Germline assignment: CDR1 SGHTA and CDR2 FQGNSA. The CDR3 contains 15 residues. V was clipped by 9 bases and J by 5 bases, with 20 bases between them. The CDR3 reads CARTGITASHQPQHF. Here the CDR3 DNA reads TGTGCCAGAACGGGGATAACTGCCTCCCATCAGCCCCAGCATTTT.

CDR3 in amino acids: CASSSDSLEQYF. CDR3 nucleotides: TGTGCCAGCAGTTCTGACTCCCTCGAGCAGTACTTC. The chain carries TRBV28 and TRBJ2-7; D unclear. Germline V gene lookup returns CDR1 MDHEN and CDR2 SYDVKM. The V end was cut by 4 bases, the J end by 6 bases, with 10 bases between. The CDR3 covers 12 residues.

V usage is TRBV6-5 and J usage is TRBJ1-5; 10 bases are shared with TRBD1. The CDR3 contains 14 residues. Germline V lookup: CDR1 MNHEY, CDR2 SVGAGI. The V gene end was trimmed by 6 bases and the J gene end by 7 bases; junction bases not matched to a gene: 6. The CDR3 DNA reads TGTGCCAGCAGAGGCGGGACAGGGGTACAGCCCCAGCATTTT. Translation: CASRGGTGVQPQHF.

The chain is built from TRBV9 and TRBJ2-2, with 13 bases that match TRBD2. CDR1 and CDR2 (germline): SGDLS, YYNGEE. The trim removed 0 bases at V and 8 bases at J, leaving 4 bases unmatched. The CDR3 runs to 16 residues. The CDR3 is CASSVEGLAGDGELFF. DNA for the CDR3: TGTGCCAGCAGCGTAGAAGGACTAGCGGGAGATGGGGAGCTGTTTTTT.

The rearrangement joins TRBV19 to TRBJ1-1; D gene ambiguous. The CDR3 has 14 residues. V gave up 3 bases and J gave up 4 bases, with 12 bases separating them. Per the germline V gene, CDR1 is LNHDA and CDR2 is SQIVND (reference sequence). CDR3 loop: CASSMAPRGTEAFF. DNA for the CDR3: TGTGCCAGTAGTATGGCACCCCGGGGCACTGAAGCTTTCTTT.

The chain has TRBV19 and TRBJ2-7; possibly TRBD1 for D (5 bases). CDR3 length: 15 amino acids. Per germline, CDR1 LNHDA and CDR2 SQIVND (reference sequence). Trimming pared 7 bases from V and 5 bases from J, leaving 21 bases between. The CDR3 DNA is TGTGCCAGTAAAAAGGGTACAGGTAGGGCCAACGAGCAGTACTTC. This codes for CASKKGTGRANEQYF.

The chain uses TRBV20-1 and TRBJ2-7; D is uncertain. CDR3 length equals 11 residues. Germline values: CDR1 DFQATT, CDR2 SNEGSKA (reference sequence). V lost 4 bases and J lost 4, with 8 bases in between. The CDR3 region has the DNA TGCAGTGCTACGGACGGATACGAGCAGTACTTC. The encoded protein is CSATDGYEQYF.

V usage is TRBV6-5 and J usage is TRBJ2-7; 7 bases align to TRBD2. V shed 2 bases, J shed 3 bases, and the junction held 7 bases outside the gene matches. This CDR3 has 15 amino acids. Germline CDR1 is MNHEY and CDR2 is SVGAGI. The chain's CDR3 is CASSYGGGAFYEQYF. DNA for the CDR3: TGTGCCAGCAGTTACGGGGGGGGAGCTTTCTACGAGCAGTACTTC.

The chain couples TRBV2 to TRBJ1-5, with 12 positions matching TRBD1. V lost 0 bases to trimming and J lost 6 bases; unmatched junction nucleotides: 6. Germline V gene sequence: CDR1 SNHLY, CDR2 FYNNEI. The CDR3 is made up of 17 amino acids. In DNA, the CDR3 is TGTGCCAGCAGTGAAGCGCTGGGGACAGGGGGCAGTCAGCCCCAGCATTTT. It translates to CASSEALGTGGSQPQHF.

V gene TRBV5-1 combines with J gene TRBJ2-7, with 9 bases fitting TRBD1. Losses at the gene ends were 3 bases for V and 6 bases for J; bases not matched to a gene: 16. Germline V gene lookup returns CDR1 SGHRS and CDR2 YFSETQ. The CDR3 has 17 amino acids. The CDR3 nucleotides read TGCGCCAGCAGCTACCGGGACAGGGCCGGGGGCCCCGGCGAGCAGTACTTC. The encoded protein is CASSYRDRAGGPGEQYF. Drawing the rest from reference TRBV5-1 and TRBJ2-7, the complete variable domain is KAGVTQTPRYLIKTRGQQVTLSCSPISGHRSVSWYQQTPGQGLQFLFEYFSETQRNKGNFPGRFSGRQFSNSRSEMNVSTLELGDSALYLCASSYRDRAGGPGEQYFGPGTRLTVT.

The rearrangement links TRBV5-5 to TRBJ1-5, with D possibly being TRBD1 (5 bases). Trimming removed 4 bases at V and 8 bases at J, with 19 bases between. The germline V gene encodes CDR1 SGHKS and CDR2 YYEKEE (reference sequence). The CDR3 runs to 15 residues. CDR3 loop: CASSTGQLLREPQHF. The CDR3 DNA reads as TGTGCCAGCAGCACCGGCCAACTCCTCAGGGAGCCCCAGCATTTT. Combining the CDR3 with reference TRBV5-5 and TRBJ1-5 gives the whole variable domain DAGVTQSPTHLIKTRGQQVTLRCSPISGHKSVSWYQQVLGQGPQFIFQYYEKEERGRGNFPDRFSARQFPNYSSELNVNALLLGDSALYLCASSTGQLLREPQHFGDGTRLSIL.

The genes are TRBV7-9 and TRBJ2-2; possibly TRBD1 for D (6 bases). Germline-derived CDR1 and CDR2 are SEHNR and FQNEAQ (reference sequence). The CDR3 is 15 amino acids. The ends were cut back, 4 bases at V and 1 base at J, with 10 bases in the middle. The CDR3 coding sequence is TGTGCCAGCAGCTACGGGACACTGAACACCGGGGAGCTGTTTTTT. It specifies CASSYGTLNTGELFF. The full variable domain, with the rest looked up from reference TRBV7-9 and TRBJ2-2, is DTGVSQNPRHKITKRGQNVTFRCDPISEHNRLYWYRQTLGQGPEFLTYFQNEAQLEKSRLLSDRFSAERPKGSFSTLEIQRTEQGDSAMYLCASSYGTLNTGELFFGEGSRLTVL.

The rearrangement links TRBV27 to TRBJ2-7, with 8 bases fitting TRBD2. Germline V CDR1 and CDR2: MNHEY, SMNVEV (reference sequence). CDR3 length: 15 amino acids. V lost 3 bases and J lost 3; bases outside the gene matches: 7. This chain's CDR3 is CASSLTTSEYYEQYF. The CDR3 coding sequence is TGTGCCAGCAGTTTGACGACTAGCGAATACTACGAGCAGTACTTC.

This clone was recorded once. This same CDR3 is encoded by further DNA sequences in the sample. This chain connects TRBV27 to TRBJ2-7; either TRBD1 or TRBD2 may supply D (5 bases each). V was cut by 5 bases and J by 2 bases, with 13 bases left in between. Per germline, CDR1 MNHEY and CDR2 SMNVEV (reference sequence). There are 14 residues in the CDR3. The CDR3 region has the DNA TGTGCCAGCAGTCGGGGCACCCTGCCCTACGAGCAGTACTTC. This codes for CASSRGTLPYEQYF.

CDR3 DNA sequence: TGTGCCAGCACCGTCGGGGGGTTTCTCCTGAACACTGAAGCTTTCTTT. Translation gives CASTVGGFLLNTEAFF. The chain joins TRBV5-6 to TRBJ1-1, with a possible D match to TRBD1 (5 bases). Germline values: CDR1 SGHDT, CDR2 YYEEEE. The V end lost 6 bases, the J end lost 0 bases, and 18 bases lay between the germline ends. The CDR3 has 16 amino acids.

This rearrangement joins TRBV2 to TRBJ2-4; the D gene is possibly TRBD2 (6 bases). V lost 3 bases, J lost 7 bases, and 16 bases lay in between. Germline V gene data show CDR1 as SNHLY and CDR2 as FYNNEI. The CDR3 loop spans 15 amino acids. The CDR3 nucleotides read TGTGCCAGCAGTGAGAGGGCAGGGACTGACAACATTCAGTACTTC. Protein: CASSERAGTDNIQYF.

This chain connects TRBV28 to TRBJ1-5, with D maybe TRBD1 (6 bases). V dropped 6 bases and J dropped 2 bases, with 11 bases sitting between them. CDR1 and CDR2 from the germline V gene are MDHEN and SYDVKM. This CDR3 is 14 amino acids long. The CDR3 spells CASRPGEGNQPQHF. The DNA for the CDR3 is TGTGCCAGCAGGCCAGGGGAGGGCAATCAGCCCCAGCATTTT.

The gene calls are TRBV5-1 and TRBJ1-2, with D unclear. Trimming removed 0 bases from V and 4 bases from J, with 13 bases in between. The CDR3 sequence is 15 residues long. Germline V gene sequence: CDR1 SGHRS, CDR2 YFSETQ. This chain's CDR3 is CASSLGTDASYGYTF. In nucleotides, the CDR3 is TGCGCCAGCAGCTTGGGGACGGACGCATCCTATGGCTACACCTTC. The variable domain in full, completed from reference TRBV5-1 and TRBJ1-2, reads KAGVTQTPRYLIKTRGQQVTLSCSPISGHRSVSWYQQTPGQGLQFLFEYFSETQRNKGNFPGRFSGRQFSNSRSEMNVSTLELGDSALYLCASSLGTDASYGYTFGSGTRLTVV.